The subject of this entry is one T cell receptor beta chain. What it binds is unknown. The sample comes from a study of T cells after posttransplantation cyclophosphamide. Study-wide results and caveats: Tissue-infiltrating T cells from skin or gut overlapped little with blood T cells. Recipient CMV seropositivity and CMV reactivation strongly tracked TRB clonality.

This related bone marrow graft donor gave peripheral blood on the day of marrow donation. The V gene's germline CDR1 is SGHTS and CDR2 YDEGEE. The V and J ends lost 3 bases and 3 bases respectively, with 16 bases between them. This CDR3 spans 16 amino acids. Clones were read by immunoSEQ multiplex PCR, and TCRdb kept only the in-frame ones, dropping some. The table includes 66,000 or so clones, about 94% detected once. This clonotype was sampled from a woman in her thirties in good health and a related stem cell transplant donor. The genes are TRBV5-8 and TRBJ2-1; D is uncertain. Input material: PBMCs. The CDR3 region is CASSSRLSAIYNEQFF. The CDR3 DNA is TGTGCCAGCAGCTCCCGTTTGTCGGCAATCTACAATGAGCAGTTCTTC.